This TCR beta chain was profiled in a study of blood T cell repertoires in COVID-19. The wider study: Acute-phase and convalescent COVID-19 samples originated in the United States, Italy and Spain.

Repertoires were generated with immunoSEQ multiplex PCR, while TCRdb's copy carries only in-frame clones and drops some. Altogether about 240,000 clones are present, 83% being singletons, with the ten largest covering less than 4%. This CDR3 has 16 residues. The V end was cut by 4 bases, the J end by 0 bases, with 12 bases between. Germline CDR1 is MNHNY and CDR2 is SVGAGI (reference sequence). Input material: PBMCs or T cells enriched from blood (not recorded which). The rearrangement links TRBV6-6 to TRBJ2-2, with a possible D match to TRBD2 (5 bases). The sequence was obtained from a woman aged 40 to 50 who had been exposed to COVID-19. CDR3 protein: CASSSLLLANTGELFF. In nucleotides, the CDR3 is TGTGCCAGCAGTTCCCTATTACTAGCGAACACCGGGGAGCTGTTTTTT.